Listed here are 31 T cell receptor beta chains from one sample, sequenced in a study of cytomegalovirus exposure and HLA in healthy donors. PCR used 60 Vbeta primers and 13 Jbeta primers. Here immunoSEQ multiplex PCR was the method, and the copy in TCRdb shows in-frame clones only, minus some. The listing records approximately 110,000 clones. Sequenced sample: PBMCs. The origin of the receptors is a man under 40 in good health and CMV-seronegative.

The chain links TRBV29-1 to TRBJ1-1; possible D gene TRBD1, 6 bases. CDR3 length: 15 amino acids. The ends were cut back, 1 base at V and 3 bases at J, with 15 bases in the middle. The germline CDR1 and CDR2 sequences are SQVTM and ANQGSEA. The CDR3 is CSVEVPGQIYTEAFF. The CDR3 DNA follows: TGCAGCGTTGAAGTCCCGGGACAAATTTACACTGAAGCTTTCTTT.

This chain connects TRBV12-5 to TRBJ1-5, with D perhaps matching TRBD1 (5 bases). The V gene's germline CDR1 is LGHNT and CDR2 FRNRAP. V was shortened by 3 bases and J by 4 bases, with 7 bases between the two germline ends. The CDR3 is 13 amino acids. The CDR3 coding sequence is TGTGCTAGTGGTTTCTCAGGGAATCAGCCCCAGCATTTT. Amino acids: CASGFSGNQPQHF.

This chain uses TRBV5-4 with TRBJ2-4; tentatively, D is TRBD2 (6 bases). Trimming removed 4 bases from V and 5 bases from J, with 16 bases in between. Germline-derived CDR1 and CDR2 are SGHNT and YYREEE (reference sequence). CDR3 length equals 15 residues. The CDR3 DNA follows: TGTGCCAGCAGCCCATCCGGGGGACGCCAAAACATTCAGTACTTC. Translation: CASSPSGGRQNIQYF.

The chain has TRBV2 and TRBJ1-4; TRBD1 aligns across 8 bases. CDR1 is SNHLY, CDR2 FYNNEI, per germline. Trimming removed 10 bases from V and 3 bases from J; junction bases left unmatched: 13. CDR3 length: 16 residues. The CDR3 spells CANKGDRRGANEKLFF. The CDR3 coding sequence is TGTGCCAACAAGGGGGACAGGAGAGGAGCTAATGAAAAACTGTTTTTT.

The V and J genes are TRBV7-8 and TRBJ2-1; TRBD2 matches at 13 bases. This CDR3 has 16 amino acids. V trimming: 5 bases; J trimming: 8 bases; junction bases outside the gene matches: 9. Per germline, CDR1 SGHVS and CDR2 FQNEAQ. The CDR3 DNA follows: TGTGCCAGCAGCCCTAGGACTAGCGGGGGCCCCGATGAGCAGTTCTTC. Translating gives CASSPRTSGGPDEQFF.

This chain joins TRBV4-3 and TRBJ2-5, with no clear D. This CDR3 has 13 residues. Looked up from germline, CDR1 is LGHNA and CDR2 is YSLEER. The V and J ends lost 0 bases and 5 bases respectively, with 7 bases between them. The CDR3 reads CASSQEYIETQYF. The CDR3 coding sequence is TGCGCCAGCAGCCAAGAGTACATTGAGACCCAGTACTTC.

Comments on this clone: Other DNA sequences in the same sample also yield this CDR3. This rearrangement joins TRBV5-4 to TRBJ2-3, with 8 nucleotides matching TRBD2. Germline assignment: CDR1 SGHNT and CDR2 YYREEE (reference sequence). This CDR3 has 16 residues. V was clipped by 1 base and J by 0 bases; unmatched bases: 4. As DNA, the CDR3 is TGTGCCAGCAGCTTGTCGAAGCGGGGGAGCACAGATACGCAGTATTTT. Protein product: CASSLSKRGSTDTQYF.

The J gene is TRBJ1-2, the V gene TRBV7-2; 8 nucleotides align to TRBD1. CDR1 and CDR2 (germline): SGHTA, FQGNSA. Germline trimming cut 4 bases from V and 5 bases from J; bases unmatched to any gene: 9. The CDR3 spans 15 residues. The CDR3 spells CASSSPGGALYGYTF. For the CDR3, the DNA is TGTGCCAGCAGCTCCCCAGGGGGCGCGTTGTATGGCTACACCTTC.

This chain links TRBV2 with TRBJ1-5, with 12 bases that match TRBD1. J gave up 2 bases and V 6 bases, and 8 bases lay outside the gene matches. Germline assignment: CDR1 SNHLY and CDR2 FYNNEI. The CDR3 covers 17 residues. CDR3 residues: CASRIRDRGRGNQPQHF. The CDR3 DNA is TGTGCCAGCAGGATCCGGGACAGGGGGCGAGGCAATCAGCCCCAGCATTTT.

The CDR3 protein is CASNLLPGGRGVNTEAFF. For the CDR3, the DNA is TGCGCCAGCAACCTCCTTCCGGGAGGGAGGGGAGTGAACACTGAAGCTTTCTTT. The chain uses TRBV5-1 and TRBJ1-1; maybe TRBD1 (5 bases). Looked up from germline, CDR1 is SGHRS and CDR2 is YFSETQ. CDR3 length: 18 amino acids. The V gene lost 6 bases and the J gene lost 0 bases, with 24 bases spanning the gap.

This rearrangement joins TRBV6-5 to TRBJ2-2, with 10 bases matching TRBD1. The V gene's germline CDR1 is MNHEY and CDR2 SVGAGI. The CDR3 length is 16 residues. V lost 0 bases, J lost 8 bases, and 6 bases stayed unmatched. CDR3 sequence: CASSYSTGGSQGELFF. The CDR3 bases are TGTGCCAGCAGTTACTCGACAGGGGGCTCACAGGGGGAGCTGTTTTTT.

The genes are TRBV11-2 and TRBJ1-3; D is uncertain. Germline V gene lookup returns CDR1 SGHAT and CDR2 FQNNGV. The CDR3 spans 16 residues. V lost 4 bases, J lost 3 bases, and 16 bases lay in between. CDR3 sequence (DNA): TGTGCCAGCAGCTCTCAACTCATCGCTGGTGGAAACACCATATATTTT. It specifies CASSSQLIAGGNTIYF.

The chain joins TRBV5-4 to TRBJ2-4, with D uncertain. V lost 4 bases, J lost 1 base, and 9 bases lay in between. The CDR3 contains 14 residues. CDR1 and CDR2 from the germline V gene are SGHNT and YYREEE (reference sequence). The CDR3 coding sequence is TGTGCCAGCAGCCCTAAATCGGCCAAAAACATTCAGTACTTC. It specifies CASSPKSAKNIQYF.

This rearrangement joins TRBV2 to TRBJ1-6; TRBD1 aligns across 7 bases. The junction had 11 bases not matched to a gene; V was cut back by 6 bases and J by 3 bases. The CDR3 runs 17 residues. Germline-derived CDR1 and CDR2 are SNHLY and FYNNEI. In DNA form, the CDR3 reads TGTGCCAGCAGGAGTATGGAACAGGGGTACTATAATTCACCCCTCCACTTT. This sequence encodes CASRSMEQGYYNSPLHF.

V is TRBV27 and J is TRBJ2-3; the D gene is possibly TRBD1 (6 bases). Trimming stripped 3 bases from V and 7 bases from J, with 20 bases between. The CDR3 contains 16 residues. Germline CDR1 MNHEY, CDR2 SMNVEV (reference sequence). CDR3 protein: CASSLARQAPRNTQYF. The CDR3, as DNA: TGTGCCAGCAGTTTGGCCAGACAGGCCCCCAGAAATACGCAGTATTTT.

The chain recombines TRBV21-1 with TRBJ1-2. TRBV21-1 represents a pseudogene. This CDR3 is built from 8 residues. The CDR3 DNA is TGTGCCAGCAGATTCGGGATCTTC. Encoded protein: CASRFGIF.

The rearrangement uses TRBV19 and TRBJ1-2; D is undetermined. The CDR3 sequence is 14 residues long. Trimming took 6 bases from V and 4 from J, leaving 15 bases between them. CDR1 LNHDA and CDR2 SQIVND come from the germline V gene (reference sequence). The CDR3 bases are TGTGCCAGTAGGACTCTTTTCACACTCTATGGCTACACCTTC. Translation gives CASRTLFTLYGYTF.

The V call is TRBV5-1, the J call TRBJ1-1, with a tentative D call TRBD1 (5 bases). This CDR3 region has 14 residues. With 2 bases removed from V and 5 bases from J, the gap between germline ends came to 13 bases. CDR1 and CDR2 from the germline V gene are SGHRS and YFSETQ. CDR3 bases: TGCGCCAGCAGCTTCGATCGGGGGGGGACTGAAGCTTTCTTT. It encodes CASSFDRGGTEAFF.

The chain has TRBV7-9 and TRBJ2-7; no clear D. CDR3 length: 11 residues. V lost 4 bases and J lost 7, with 8 bases in between. From germline, CDR1 is SEHNR and CDR2 FQNEAQ (reference sequence). CDR3 sequence: CASSSEREQYF. CDR3 DNA: TGTGCCAGCAGCTCGGAGCGAGAGCAGTACTTC.

V and J are TRBV28 and TRBJ1-3, with 8 positions matching TRBD1. The CDR3 has 14 residues. The germline V gene encodes CDR1 MDHEN and CDR2 SYDVKM. Trimming at V came to 7 bases and at J to 4 bases, leaving 6 bases not matched to a gene. The CDR3 spells CASTLTGVGNTIYF. CDR3 DNA sequence: TGTGCCAGCACCCTGACAGGGGTAGGAAACACCATATATTTT.

The genes are TRBV4-2 and TRBJ2-2, with 11 bases identical to TRBD1. In germline, CDR1 is LGHNA, CDR2 YNFKEQ. The CDR3 is 16 residues long. V shed 6 bases and J 4 bases; nucleotides not matched to a gene: 7. The CDR3 is CASRDGGTGGTGELFF. The CDR3 region has the DNA TGTGCCAGCAGGGATGGGGGGACAGGGGGCACCGGGGAGCTGTTTTTT.

The chain employs TRBV5-1 and TRBJ1-2, with 10 bases fitting TRBD1. With 4 bases clipped from V and 7 bases from J, the junction kept 10 bases outside the gene matches. The CDR3 is 15 amino acids. Germline V gene sequence: CDR1 SGHRS, CDR2 YFSETQ. The CDR3, as DNA: TGCGCCAGCAGCGGGGGGACAGGGGTAGTAACTGGCTACACCTTC. This encodes CASSGGTGVVTGYTF.

The chain uses TRBV30 and TRBJ1-6; D gene unclear. The CDR3 contains 15 residues. Germline CDR1 reads GTSNPN; CDR2 reads SVGIG (reference sequence). The germline V and J ends were trimmed by 2 bases and 3 bases, with 11 bases remaining between them. The CDR3: CAWSLGLNYNSPLHF. Written as DNA, the CDR3 is TGTGCCTGGAGTTTAGGACTGAACTATAATTCACCCCTCCACTTT.

This chain uses TRBV7-9 with TRBJ1-1; a possible D gene is TRBD1 (5 bases). This CDR3 is built from 15 residues. The germline gives CDR1 SEHNR, CDR2 FQNEAQ (reference sequence). V gave up 5 bases and J gave up 2 bases, with 15 bases separating them. DNA for the CDR3: TGTGCCAGCAGCGTTGGAGGGGACCCTAACACTGAAGCTTTCTTT. Translating it yields CASSVGGDPNTEAFF.

As to this clone: At one boundary the junction diverges from the germline segment, which might be a read error. The CDR3 here is CASSAGPIRGGAGHF. For the CDR3, the DNA is TGTGCCAGCAGCGCGGGACCCATCCGCGGGGGGGCCGGGCATTTT. This rearrangement joins TRBV7-9 to TRBJ2-3, with TRBD2 identical over 9 bases. Germline V gene sequence: CDR1 SEHNR, CDR2 FQNEAQ (reference sequence). This CDR3 is 15 amino acids long.

The rearrangement uses TRBV4-2 and TRBJ2-7; D gene uncertain. The CDR3 length is 14 residues. V lost 4 bases to trimming and J lost 1 base, with 11 bases between them. Germline V gene sequence: CDR1 LGHNA, CDR2 YNFKEQ. CDR3 in DNA: TGTGCCAGCAGCCCGTCGGGTAGTTCCTACGAGCAGTACTTC. As protein: CASSPSGSSYEQYF.

The V and J genes are TRBV5-1 and TRBJ2-3; weak D call: TRBD1 (6 bases). Germline-derived CDR1 and CDR2 are SGHRS and YFSETQ. CDR3 length: 16 residues. With 0 bases removed from V and 0 bases from J, the gap between germline ends came to 11 bases. The CDR3 nucleotides are TGCGCCAGCAGCTTGGGTCTACAGGGAAGCACAGATACGCAGTATTTT. Its protein is CASSLGLQGSTDTQYF.

CDR3 in amino acids: CASSLVLAGVTDNEQFF. Here the CDR3 DNA reads TGCGCCAGCAGCCTCGTTCTAGCGGGGGTGACGGACAATGAGCAGTTCTTC. The J gene is TRBJ2-1, the V gene TRBV4-3, with TRBD2 identical over 10 bases. V was clipped by 4 bases and J by 5 bases; unmatched bases: 11. Germline loops: CDR1 LGHNA, CDR2 YSLEER. CDR3 size: 17 residues.

DNA for the CDR3: TGTGCCAGCAGTTACTCGGGACAAGCCGTAGACTATGGCTACACCTTC. Protein sequence: CASSYSGQAVDYGYTF. V gene TRBV6-5 combines with J gene TRBJ1-2; D might be TRBD1 (6 bases). V lost 0 bases and J lost 3, with 14 bases in between. CDR3 size: 16 residues. Per the germline V gene, CDR1 is MNHEY and CDR2 is SVGAGI.

This chain links TRBV27 with TRBJ1-1, with D possibly TRBD1 on 5 matching bases. CDR3 length equals 14 residues. Deletions cut 7 bases from V and 0 bases from J, with 12 bases between. Germline V gene lookup returns CDR1 MNHEY and CDR2 SMNVEV (reference sequence). CDR3 nucleotides: TGTGCCAGCACCTCGGGACTCCTGAACACTGAAGCTTTCTTT. This translates into CASTSGLLNTEAFF.

V and J are TRBV6-5 and TRBJ2-7; D call uncertain. Germline CDR1 MNHEY, CDR2 SVGAGI. The CDR3 runs to 14 residues. Trimming left V 0 bases short and J 5 bases short, with 11 bases between. The CDR3 DNA follows: TGTGCCAGCAGTTACTCAGTACCAGTGGACGAGCAGTACTTC. Protein: CASSYSVPVDEQYF.